This T cell receptor beta chain is drawn from a study of blood T cell repertoires in COVID-19. Overall study: The United States, Italy and Spain supplied acute and convalescent COVID-19 samples.

Germline V gives CDR1 SGHTA, CDR2 FQGNSA. V was pared by 3 bases and J by 5 bases, with 6 bases of the junction left unmatched. The CDR3 runs 14 residues. Produced via immunoSEQ multiplex PCR; TCRdb's table is partial and in-frame only. The table shows roughly 140,000 clones, with 65% to 90% occurring only once. The clonotype comes from a man aged 60 to 69 with active or convalescent COVID-19. Sequencing input: peripheral blood. The rearrangement joins TRBV7-2 to TRBJ1-1; 7 bases match TRBD1. CDR3 sequence (DNA): TGTGCCAGCAGCTTCGAGGGGGCGCGGACTGAAGCTTTCTTT. Translation: CASSFEGARTEAFF.